What follows are 32 T cell receptor beta chains derived from one specimen sequenced in a study of response to subunit inactivated influenza vaccine. TCRdb analysed the RT-PCR reads with MiXCR anew, one entry per CDR3 protein. The sample contains around 250,000 distinct CDR3 sequences, 12% of which appear only once. The source was non-naive T cells sorted from PBMCs, collected around 14 days before vaccination. Source of these receptors: a man over 45 who received an inactivated influenza vaccine.

The CDR3 reads CAISESERGETQYF. The CDR3 DNA sequence: TGTGCCATCAGTGAGTCTGAACGCGGAGAGACCCAGTACTTC. The chain recombines TRBV10-3 with TRBJ2-5, with D unresolved. The V and J ends lost 0 bases and 4 bases respectively, with 9 bases between them. The CDR3 consists of 14 residues. Germline V gives CDR1 ENHRY, CDR2 SYGVKD.

As to this clonotype: This CDR3 is missing its conserved last phenylalanine or tryptophan, likely due to a read error. This chain joins TRBV18 and TRBJ1-1; the match to TRBD1 covers 9 bases. Unmatched junction bases numbered 4, after V lost 2 bases and J lost 6 bases. The CDR3 totals 14 residues. Germline values: CDR1 KGHSH, CDR2 LQKENI. CDR3: CASSPTGGSSEAFL. The CDR3 region has the DNA TGTGCCAGCTCACCAACAGGGGGCTCATCTGAAGCTTTCCTT.

This clonotype was seen ten or more times. V usage is TRBV27 and J usage is TRBJ2-7, with D possibly TRBD2 on 6 matching bases. The CDR3 is 14 residues long. Germline CDR1 reads MNHEY; CDR2 reads SMNVEV (reference sequence). Trimming shortened V by 3 bases and J by 2 bases, and 11 bases separated the two germline ends. The CDR3 loop is CASSLGGGTYEQYF. CDR3 sequence (DNA): TGTGCCAGCAGTTTGGGGGGAGGCACCTACGAGCAGTACTTC.

This clonotype has a handful of counts. The chain is built from TRBV10-3 and TRBJ2-7; D is possibly TRBD2 (6 bases). The germline V gene has CDR1 ENHRY and CDR2 SYGVKD. Trimming took 5 bases from V and 6 from J, leaving 17 bases between them. This CDR3 comprises 14 residues. CDR3 residues: CAISPRDQRVEQYF. In DNA, the CDR3 is TGTGCCATCAGTCCCCGGGACCAGCGGGTCGAGCAGTACTTC.

This clonotype was recorded at least ten times. CDR3 residues: CASSQVKGHEQFF. In nucleotides, the CDR3 is TGCGCCAGCAGCCAAGTGAAGGGGCATGAGCAGTTCTTC. The chain is built from TRBV4-1 and TRBJ2-1; weak D call: TRBD1 (5 bases). Germline V lookup: CDR1 MGHRA, CDR2 YSYEKL. The V gene lost 1 base and the J gene lost 8 bases, with 9 bases spanning the gap. The CDR3 loop spans 13 amino acids.

The V call is TRBV18, the J call TRBJ1-2; 7 nucleotides line up with TRBD1. V dropped 7 bases and J dropped 8; count of bases not matched to a gene: 10. CDR1 is KGHSH, CDR2 LQKENI, per germline. The CDR3 extends over 13 amino acids. The CDR3 region is CASLQTTGVGYTF. CDR3 nucleotide sequence: TGTGCCAGCTTACAAACCACAGGGGTCGGCTACACCTTC. Full variable domain (outside the CDR3, taken from reference TRBV18 and TRBJ1-2): NAGVMQNPRHLVRRRGQEARLRCSPMKGHSHVYWYRQLPEEGLKFMVYLQKENIIDESGMPKERFSAEFPKEGPSILRIQQVVRGDSAAYFCASLQTTGVGYTFGSGTRLTVV.

This clonotype was counted ten times or more. The CDR3 here is CASSSAVEQFF. In nucleotides, the CDR3 is TGTGCCAGCAGCTCAGCGGTAGAGCAGTTCTTC. The V and J genes are TRBV7-2 and TRBJ2-1; D is perhaps TRBD2 (5 bases). This CDR3 is built from 11 residues. CDR1 is SGHTA, CDR2 FQGNSA, per germline. V gave up 4 bases and J gave up 10 bases, with 8 bases separating them.

This chain links TRBV7-9 with TRBJ2-1; the D gene is possibly TRBD1 (6 bases). CDR1 and CDR2 from the germline V gene are SEHNR and FQNEAQ (reference sequence). There are 12 residues in the CDR3. The germline V and J ends were trimmed by 5 bases and 15 bases, with 17 bases remaining between them. CDR3 sequence: CASSQGPPEGFF. The CDR3 nucleotides read TGTGCCAGCAGCCAGGGGCCTCCAGAGGGGTTCTTC.

Ten or more counts support this clonotype. The chain carries TRBV12-3 or TRBV12-4 and TRBJ2-1; D remains ambiguous. V lost 6 bases and J 7 bases, leaving 7 bases between the germline ends. This CDR3 is 11 amino acids long. This CDR3 reads CASRYDNEQFF. In nucleotides, the CDR3 is TGTGCCAGCAGATATGATAATGAGCAGTTCTTC.

This clonotype was counted between two and nine times. The rearrangement uses TRBV4-2 and TRBJ2-2; 8 nucleotides line up with TRBD1. The CDR3 length is 18 residues. J lost 0 bases, V lost 5 bases, and 11 bases had no gene match. Germline V CDR1 and CDR2: LGHNA, YNFKEQ. The DNA for the CDR3 is TGTGCCAGCAGCTCACAATCTCAGGGGGCCGCGAACACCGGGGAGCTGTTTTTT. Translating gives CASSSQSQGAANTGELFF.

This clonotype was found once. At one boundary the junction diverges from the germline segment, which might be a read error. The chain joins TRBV5-1 to TRBJ2-5; D may correspond to TRBD1 or TRBD2 (7 bases each). There are 13 residues in the CDR3. Germline CDR1 and CDR2: SGHRS and YFSETQ. CDR3 sequence: CASKRDRQVTQYF. CDR3 in DNA: TGCGCCAGCAAGCGGGACAGACAAGTGACCCAGTACTTC.

This clonotype was observed many times. V and J are TRBV12-3 or TRBV12-4 and TRBJ2-3; no firm D call. The V end lost 4 bases, the J end lost 5 bases, and 16 bases lay between the germline ends. This CDR3 spans 15 amino acids. Here the CDR3 reads CASSSRTPGLDTQYF. DNA of the CDR3: TGTGCCAGCAGTTCCAGGACCCCTGGCTTAGATACGCAGTATTTT.

The chain links TRBV20-1 to TRBJ2-7; D not resolved. V was shortened by 6 bases and J by 0 bases, with 18 bases between the two germline ends. CDR1 and CDR2 (germline): DFQATT, SNEGSKA (reference sequence). The CDR3 has 15 residues. The CDR3 DNA reads TGCAGTGCCATCACTCTATCGGGTTACTCCTACGAGCAGTACTTC. Translation: CSAITLSGYSYEQYF.

The chain links TRBV2 to TRBJ1-2, with unresolved D. Germline CDR1 and CDR2: SNHLY and FYNNEI. This CDR3 is built from 14 residues. V lost 6 bases and J lost 4, with 15 bases in between. The CDR3 loop reads CASSEVVFGYGYTF. CDR3 bases: TGTGCCAGCAGCGAGGTGGTATTTGGCTATGGCTACACCTTC.

The V gene is TRBV29-1, the J gene TRBJ1-5; 7 nucleotides match TRBD1. V trimming: 8 bases; J trimming: 0 bases; junction bases outside the gene matches: 7. The CDR3 sequence is 14 residues long. Germline V gives CDR1 SQVTM, CDR2 ANQGSEA. The CDR3 sequence: CSSWTGISNQPQHF. In nucleotides, the CDR3 is TGCAGCTCCTGGACAGGAATTAGCAATCAGCCCCAGCATTTT.

This clonotype was recorded at least ten times. This chain joins TRBV18 and TRBJ2-1; D possibly corresponds to TRBD1 (6 bases). CDR3 length: 15 amino acids. Trimming removed 6 bases from V and 6 bases from J, with 18 bases in between. Germline V CDR1 and CDR2: KGHSH, LQKENI. The CDR3 DNA follows: TGTGCCAGCTCTAACCCTCGGACAGACCTCAATGAGCAGTTCTTC. Its translation is CASSNPRTDLNEQFF. The complete variable domain, with remaining parts taken from reference TRBV18 and TRBJ2-1, reads NAGVMQNPRHLVRRRGQEARLRCSPMKGHSHVYWYRQLPEEGLKFMVYLQKENIIDESGMPKERFSAEFPKEGPSILRIQQVVRGDSAAYFCASSNPRTDLNEQFFGPGTRLTVL.

This clonotype was recorded many times. The chain carries TRBV7-3 and TRBJ2-1; TRBD1 aligns across 8 bases. Germline lookup yields CDR1 SGHTA and CDR2 FQGTGA. The ends lost 2 bases at V and 4 bases at J; junction bases unmatched: 4. The length of the CDR3 is 15 residues. CDR3 loop: CASSLQGAFYNEQFF. In nucleotides, the CDR3 is TGTGCCAGCAGCTTACAGGGGGCGTTTTACAATGAGCAGTTCTTC.

This clonotype was recorded a few times. This chain links TRBV6-5 with TRBJ1-2; D ambiguous. Germline assignment: CDR1 MNHEY and CDR2 SVGAGI. Trimming removed 3 bases at V and 0 bases at J, with 8 bases between. This CDR3 has 14 residues. In DNA form, the CDR3 reads TGTGCCAGCAGTTATCGGGCCACTAACTATGGCTACACCTTC. Translated: CASSYRATNYGYTF.

This clonotype was picked up many times. This chain connects TRBV4-3 to TRBJ1-1; weak D call: TRBD1 (6 bases). Germline V gene sequence: CDR1 LGHNA, CDR2 YSLEER. The V and J ends lost 0 bases and 3 bases respectively, with 8 bases between them. This CDR3 region has 14 residues. The CDR3 DNA reads TGCGCCAGCAGCCAAGAGGGGGGGCACACTGAAGCTTTCTTT. Translating it yields CASSQEGGHTEAFF.

This chain connects TRBV25-1 to TRBJ1-1; D perhaps matches TRBD1 (6 bases). The germline V gene encodes CDR1 MGHDK and CDR2 SYGVNS. CDR3 length equals 11 residues. V was trimmed by 6 bases and J by 7 bases, leaving 9 bases between them. CDR3 DNA: TGTGCCAGCAGACAGGGAAGTGAAGCTTTCTTT. It yields the protein CASRQGSEAFF. Complete variable domain (other parts from reference TRBV25-1 and TRBJ1-1): EADIYQTPRYLVIGTGKKITLECSQTMGHDKMYWYQQDPGMELHLIHYSYGVNSTEKGDLSSESTVSRIRTEHFPLTLESARPSHTSQYLCASRQGSEAFFGQGTRLTVV.

The chain uses TRBV5-1 and TRBJ2-1; possible D gene TRBD1, 6 bases. There are 14 residues in the CDR3. The V gene lost 7 bases and the J gene lost 5 bases, with 16 bases spanning the gap. Germline loops: CDR1 SGHRS, CDR2 YFSETQ. The CDR3 here is CASSWGPGNNEQFF. CDR3 nucleotide sequence: TGCGCCAGCTCCTGGGGGCCTGGTAACAATGAGCAGTTCTTC.

This clonotype has a handful of counts. The genes are TRBV18 and TRBJ1-2; TRBD1 is a possible D gene (6 bases). CDR3 length: 13 amino acids. Germline assignment: CDR1 KGHSH and CDR2 LQKENI. The ends were cut back, 6 bases at V and 8 bases at J, with 16 bases in the middle. The CDR3 DNA sequence: TGTGCCAGCTCGCAAACGAACAGGGACGGCTACACCTTC. Encoded protein: CASSQTNRDGYTF.

This clonotype appeared a few times. One end of the junction does not line up with germline, which may come from a read error. The genes are TRBV2 and TRBJ2-7; tentatively, D is TRBD2 (5 bases). The CDR3 is made up of 12 amino acids. Germline CDR1 reads SNHLY; CDR2 reads FYNNEI. The CDR3 coding sequence is TGTGCGAGCATGGGAGTACCCCACGAGCAGTACTTC. Translating it yields CASMGVPHEQYF.

The table lists this clonotype with a few counts. This chain uses TRBV27 with TRBJ1-3, with a weak D call TRBD1 (5 bases). The germline CDR1 and CDR2 sequences are MNHEY and SMNVEV (reference sequence). Between the trimmed V and J ends, which lost 0 bases and 6 bases, there was a span of 12 bases. The CDR3 totals 15 residues. This CDR3 is CASSLSVAGINTIYF. For the CDR3, the DNA is TGTGCCAGCAGTTTATCCGTCGCAGGGATAAACACCATATATTTT.

The chain joins TRBV20-1 to TRBJ2-3; 8 bases agree with TRBD2. Germline loops: CDR1 DFQATT, CDR2 SNEGSKA (reference sequence). Trimming at V came to 1 base and at J to 6 bases, leaving 6 bases not matched to a gene. The CDR3 is made up of 14 amino acids. The DNA of the CDR3 is TGCAGTGCTAGAGGTAGCGGGATATCGGATACGCAGTATTTT. This sequence encodes CSARGSGISDTQYF.

In this sample, this clonotype turned up many times. The J gene is TRBJ1-1, the V gene TRBV4-1; D is perhaps TRBD1 (6 bases). The CDR3 covers 14 residues. Trimming took off 4 bases at V and 5 bases at J, with 14 bases between the two ends. Germline V gives CDR1 MGHRA, CDR2 YSYEKL. CDR3 protein: CASSLTGFGTEAFF. The CDR3 coding sequence is TGCGCCAGCAGCCTTACAGGGTTCGGAACTGAAGCTTTCTTT.

In its sample, this clonotype was seen a few times. V and J are TRBV3-1 and TRBJ1-1; D not resolved. Trimming removed 1 base at V and 5 bases at J, with 11 bases between. CDR3 size: 14 residues. Germline CDR1 and CDR2: LGHDT and YNNKEL (reference sequence). CDR3 amino acids: CASSQVIGITEAFF. CDR3 coding DNA: TGTGCCAGCAGCCAAGTGATAGGGATAACTGAAGCTTTCTTT. Drawing the rest from reference TRBV3-1 and TRBJ1-1, the complete variable domain is DTAVSQTPKYLVTQMGNDKSIKCEQNLGHDTMYWYKQDSKKFLKIMFSYNNKELIINETVPNRFSPKSPDKAHLNLHINSLELGDSAVYFCASSQVIGITEAFFGQGTRLTVV.

This clonotype was recorded many times. The chain combines TRBV20-1 with TRBJ1-4; the D gene is possibly TRBD1 (6 bases). The CDR3 loop spans 13 amino acids. CDR1 DFQATT and CDR2 SNEGSKA come from the germline V gene (reference sequence). Trimming cost V 7 bases and J 8 bases, with 17 bases left between them. For the CDR3, the DNA is TGCAGTGTCCTAACCAGGGGAGCAGAAAAACTGTTTTTT. Protein product: CSVLTRGAEKLFF.

At least ten counts were recorded for this clonotype. The chain has TRBV28 and TRBJ2-4; D not certain. Germline lookup yields CDR1 MDHEN and CDR2 SYDVKM. CDR3 length equals 15 residues. The germline V and J ends were trimmed by 4 bases and 3 bases, with 13 bases remaining between them. The CDR3: CASSSPQLNKNIQYF. In DNA, the CDR3 is TGTGCCAGCAGTTCGCCCCAGCTAAACAAAAACATTCAGTACTTC.

This clonotype showed up many times. The genes are TRBV7-7 and TRBJ2-3, with 12 bases identical to TRBD2. The trim removed 1 base at V and 2 bases at J, leaving 1 base unmatched. The CDR3 is 16 residues long. The germline CDR1 and CDR2 sequences are SSHAT and FNYEAQ (reference sequence). CDR3 sequence: CASSLGTSGNTDTQYF. CDR3 coding DNA: TGTGCCAGCAGCTTAGGGACTAGCGGGAACACAGATACGCAGTATTTT. Based on the CDR3 plus reference TRBV7-7 and TRBJ2-3, the full variable domain is GAGVSQSPRYKVTKRGQDVTLRCDPISSHATLYWYQQALGQGPEFLTYFNYEAQPDKSGLPSDRFSAERPEGSISTLTIQRTEQRDSAMYRCASSLGTSGNTDTQYFGPGTRLTVL.

The chain is built from TRBV7-3 and TRBJ2-7, with 9 bases lining up with TRBD1. The CDR3 is 14 amino acids. V was pared by 3 bases and J by 6 bases, with 6 bases of the junction left unmatched. In germline, CDR1 is SGHTA, CDR2 FQGTGA. For the CDR3, the DNA is TGTGCCAGCAGCTTGACAGGGACAGGGAGCGAGCAGTACTTC. Its protein is CASSLTGTGSEQYF.

This clonotype was observed a handful of times. The chain links TRBV4-2 to TRBJ1-1; D possibly corresponds to TRBD1 (6 bases). Per the germline V gene, CDR1 is LGHNA and CDR2 is YNFKEQ. CDR3 length: 14 residues. V lost 4 bases and J lost 3, with 12 bases in between. DNA for the CDR3: TGTGCCAGCAGCCGCGACAGGTCGGACACTGAAGCTTTCTTT. Translating it yields CASSRDRSDTEAFF.